The entry below describes one T cell receptor (beta chain). The CDR3 has 15 residues. CDR1 and CDR2 (germline): GTSNPN, SVGIG (reference sequence). V shed 0 bases and J 4 bases; nucleotides not matched to a gene: 4. This sample was taken from a study of blood T cell repertoires in COVID-19. Study-wide background: Acute-phase and convalescent COVID-19 samples originated in the United States, Italy and Spain. The cDNA or gDNA used as material had been derived from T cells, B-cell-depleted T cells, or PBMCs.

Original data processing: Nucleated cell counts were estimated from reference gene primer amplification. The protocol was immunoSEQ multiplex PCR, while the TCRdb copy is restricted to in-frame clones and leaves out a portion. V, J and clone size reflect that table, while D and trimming were determined from the DNA. The repertoire holds about 220,000 clones, with around 84% as singletons. Sequencing used peripheral blood. The chain uses TRBV30 and TRBJ2-7, with 12 bases fitting TRBD1. The source is a woman aged 60-75 years who had recovered from COVID-19. The CDR3 here is CAWSVRDRGRYEQYF. CDR3 coding DNA: TGTGCCTGGAGTGTACGGGACAGGGGGCGATACGAGCAGTACTTC.